This entry describes one TCR beta chain. The data were obtained in a study of T cell changes during pregnancy in multiple sclerosis. Here immunoSEQ multiplex PCR was the method, and the copy in TCRdb shows in-frame clones only, minus some. Of 100,000 or so clones in the sample, more than 80% were seen once. This CDR3 has 17 amino acids. CDR1 and CDR2 from the germline V gene are MDHEN and SYDVKM. V gave up 2 bases and J gave up 4 bases; unmatched junction bases: 5. This sequence was found in a female donor with multiple sclerosis, enrolled in a pregnancy study. V gene TRBV28 combines with J gene TRBJ2-2; 12 bases fit TRBD2. Sequenced here: peripheral blood, sampled in the second trimester of pregnancy. CDR3 protein: CASSLIGTSGFTGELFF. The CDR3 DNA reads as TGTGCCAGCAGTTTAATAGGGACTAGCGGGTTCACCGGGGAGCTGTTTTTT. Filled out from reference TRBV28 and TRBJ2-2, the complete variable domain reads DVKVTQSSRYLVKRTGEKVFLECVQDMDHENMFWYRQDPGLGLRLIYFSYDVKMKEKGDIPEGYSVSREKKERFSLILESASTNQTSMYLCASSLIGTSGFTGELFFGEGSRLTVL.